This T cell receptor beta chain was retrieved from a study of patients and donors after allogeneic stem cell transplantation. MiXCR, run by TCRdb on the RT-PCR reads, gives a single entry per CDR3 protein. The sample holds 9,500 to 15,000 distinct CDR3 sequences, around 27% seen once. This CDR3 is 15 amino acids long. V was clipped by 2 bases and J by 3 bases, with 10 bases between them. V is TRBV12-3 or TRBV12-4 and J is TRBJ1-4; no firm D call. Sequenced: blood, either unsorted or a sorted T cell fraction (not recorded which). This receptor was identified in a human donor who was either an allogeneic HSCT recipient or a stem cell or donor lymphocyte infusion donor (not recorded which). It is not recorded whose cells these are; they may come from a transplant donor. The CDR3 DNA reads TGTGCCAGCAGTTTACGGGTTGGAGCTAATGAAAAACTGTTTTTT. Residues: CASSLRVGANEKLFF.